This is a list of T cell receptor beta chains from one sample in a study of T cells after yellow fever vaccination. TCRdb reprocessed the 5' RACE reads with MiXCR, giving one entry per CDR3 protein. In the table there are approximately 610,000 distinct CDR3 sequences, roughly 17% of which are singletons. Source: PBMCs, taken 5 days after the first yellow fever vaccination. Receptors were obtained from a young man who received the YFV17D yellow fever vaccine. The CDR3 runs from the conserved cysteine through the conserved F or W. The D gene is left open where the match is weak. For some rows the clone size is stated as once, few or many, or as a class when expanded; others skip it.

J gene: TRBJ2-2
clone size: many
D gene: TRBD1
V gene: TRBV18
CDR3 DNA: TGTGCCAGCTCGCAAGGGACAGACACCGGGGAGCTGTTTTTT
CDR3 protein: CASSQGTDTGELFF

J gene: TRBJ2-3
clone size: -
D gene: TRBD2
V gene: TRBV4-1
CDR3 DNA: TGCGCCAGCACGTGGCTAGCGGGCACAGATACGCAGTATTTT
CDR3 protein: CASTWLAGTDTQYF

J gene: TRBJ2-7
clone size: -
D gene: -
V gene: TRBV7-2
CDR3 DNA: TGTGCCAGCAGCTTAGTTGGGCCGAATCCCTCGTACGAGCAGTACTTC
CDR3 protein: CASSLVGPNPSYEQYF

J gene: TRBJ2-1
clone size: many
D gene: TRBD2
V gene: TRBV10-3
CDR3 DNA: TGTGCCATCGGGTCTAGCGGGGGGAATGAGCAGTTCTTC
CDR3 protein: CAIGSSGGNEQFF

J gene: TRBJ2-3
clone size: few
D gene: TRBD2
V gene: TRBV6-2/TRBV6-3
CDR3 DNA: TGTGCCATCCTCAACGGGCGAGCGGGGACCACAGATACGCAGTATTTT
CDR3 protein: CAILNGRAGTTDTQYF

J gene: TRBJ1-1
clone size: few
D gene: -
V gene: TRBV11-3
CDR3 DNA: TGTGCCAGCAGCTTAGACGGCAGGCCAGGGAACAACACTGAAGCTTTCTTT
CDR3 protein: CASSLDGRPGNNTEAFF

J gene: TRBJ2-3
clone size: many
D gene: -
V gene: TRBV20-1
CDR3 DNA: TGCAGTGCTAGAGATGCTAGCACAGATACGCAGTATTTT
CDR3 protein: CSARDASTDTQYF

J gene: TRBJ1-5
clone size: few
D gene: -
V gene: TRBV6-1
CDR3 DNA: TGTGCCAGCAGTCCCGGGGGGGCCTCCGGGCAGCCCCAGCATTTT
CDR3 protein: CASSPGGASGQPQHF

J gene: TRBJ1-1
clone size: -
D gene: -
V gene: TRBV19
CDR3 DNA: TGTGCCAGTAGTCCTAGCCACATGACAGCAAACACTGAAGCTTTCTTT
CDR3 protein: CASSPSHMTANTEAFF

J gene: TRBJ2-3
clone size: few
D gene: -
V gene: TRBV7-2
CDR3 DNA: TGTGCCAGCAGCTTAGCGTGGGGGCCAGATACGCAGTATTTT
CDR3 protein: CASSLAWGPDTQYF

J gene: TRBJ1-1
clone size: -
D gene: -
V gene: TRBV29-1
CDR3 DNA: TGCAGCGTCCCGGGTCCCAACACTGAAGCTTTCTTT
CDR3 protein: CSVPGPNTEAFF

J gene: TRBJ1-5
clone size: -
D gene: -
V gene: TRBV10-2
CDR3 DNA: TGCGCCAGCAGTGAGTCGGATAGCAATCAGCCCCAGCATTTT
CDR3 protein: CASSESDSNQPQHF

J gene: TRBJ2-5
clone size: few
D gene: -
V gene: TRBV29-1
CDR3 DNA: TGCAGCCTCTCAGACGGGACACAAGAGACCCAGTACTTC
CDR3 protein: CSLSDGTQETQYF

J gene: TRBJ1-1
clone size: few
D gene: -
V gene: TRBV11-2
CDR3 DNA: TGTGCCAGCAGGAGGACGGCCGAAGCTTTCTTT
CDR3 protein: CASRRTAEAFF

J gene: TRBJ2-3
clone size: -
D gene: TRBD2
V gene: TRBV11-2
CDR3 DNA: TGTGCCAGCAGCTTAGTCTCTAGCGGGGGGGGCAACACAGATACGCAGTATTTT
CDR3 protein: CASSLVSSGGGNTDTQYF

J gene: TRBJ2-1
clone size: few
D gene: -
V gene: TRBV4-1
CDR3 DNA: TGCGCCAGCAGCCGGACGATCTGGGACAAGGGGAATGAGCAGTTCTTC
CDR3 protein: CASSRTIWDKGNEQFF

J gene: TRBJ2-7
clone size: many
D gene: -
V gene: TRBV10-3
CDR3 DNA: TGTGCCATCAGTGACCGTCAGGGATCCCCCGAGCAGTACTTC
CDR3 protein: CAISDRQGSPEQYF

J gene: TRBJ2-6
clone size: many
D gene: -
V gene: TRBV24-1
CDR3 DNA: TGTGCCACCAGTGATGGTTCACCTGGCTCTGGGGCCAACGTCCTGACTTTC
CDR3 protein: CATSDGSPGSGANVLTF

J gene: TRBJ1-1
clone size: -
D gene: -
V gene: TRBV3-1
CDR3 DNA: TGTGCCAGCAGCCAAGGATCATCCAGTACCTTCTTT
CDR3 protein: CASSQGSSSTFF

J gene: TRBJ2-6
clone size: -
D gene: -
V gene: TRBV4-3
CDR3 DNA: TGCGCCAGCAGCCAAGGCCACTCTGGGGCCAACGTCCTGACTTTC
CDR3 protein: CASSQGHSGANVLTF

J gene: TRBJ2-3
clone size: few
D gene: -
V gene: TRBV12-3/TRBV12-4
CDR3 DNA: TGTGCCAGCAGTTCCGGGACTCTAGATACGCAGTATTTT
CDR3 protein: CASSSGTLDTQYF

J gene: TRBJ1-6
clone size: -
D gene: -
V gene: TRBV4-1
CDR3 DNA: TGCGCCAGCAGCCAAGTCCCGGGGAGGGAATCCCTCCACTTT
CDR3 protein: CASSQVPGRESLHF

J gene: TRBJ1-5
clone size: few
D gene: -
V gene: TRBV5-6
CDR3 DNA: TGTGCCAGCCGCGAGGGGGGAGGCAATCAGCCCCAGCATTTT
CDR3 protein: CASREGGGNQPQHF

J gene: TRBJ2-7
clone size: few
D gene: TRBD2
V gene: TRBV13
CDR3 DNA: TGTGCCAGCAGCTTTCCGACTAGCGGGGGCTACGAGCAGTACTTC
CDR3 protein: CASSFPTSGGYEQYF